The subject of this entry is one T cell receptor (beta chain). The antigen remains undetermined. This specimen belongs to a study of regulatory T cells in long-lasting Graves disease. Study context: Less than 3 months of antithyroid drugs had been taken by newly diagnosed Graves' patients. Study-wide findings and caveats: Shared public clonotypes totalled some 2,500 in persistent patients, compared with about 970 in new patients.

V lost 5 bases, J lost 2 bases, and 9 bases stayed unmatched. The germline gives CDR1 SGHVS, CDR2 FQNEAQ. The CDR3 has 15 amino acids. Construction of the TCR beta libraries employed iRepertoire HTBI primers in conjunction with Arm-PCR of CDR3 regions. From the multiplex PCR reads, TCRdb called clonotypes with MiXCR, one entry per CDR3 protein. The sample holds approximately 270,000 distinct CDR3 sequences, under 20% seen once. Time point here: newly diagnosed GD, antithyroid drugs for less than 3 months. RNA extracted from PBMCs served as the sequencing template. A peripheral blood sample, around 8.6 milliliters in volume, was drawn into EDTA tubes. This sample was also put to use in a study of T cells in Graves' hyperthyroidism and ophthalmopathy. This second report adds: Clinical symptoms, serum thyroxine, TRAb, thyroid ultrasound and orbital computed tomography established diagnosis.

V usage is TRBV7-8 and J usage is TRBJ2-7; 7 nucleotides agree with TRBD1. Source: peripheral blood mononuclear cells (PBMCs), taken at new diagnosis, from a patient treated with antithyroid drugs. The receptor was derived from a young woman with Graves disease. CDR3 bases: TGTGCCAGCAGCCGAGCCGGGACAGATCCCTACGAGCAGTACTTC. The encoded protein is CASSRAGTDPYEQYF.